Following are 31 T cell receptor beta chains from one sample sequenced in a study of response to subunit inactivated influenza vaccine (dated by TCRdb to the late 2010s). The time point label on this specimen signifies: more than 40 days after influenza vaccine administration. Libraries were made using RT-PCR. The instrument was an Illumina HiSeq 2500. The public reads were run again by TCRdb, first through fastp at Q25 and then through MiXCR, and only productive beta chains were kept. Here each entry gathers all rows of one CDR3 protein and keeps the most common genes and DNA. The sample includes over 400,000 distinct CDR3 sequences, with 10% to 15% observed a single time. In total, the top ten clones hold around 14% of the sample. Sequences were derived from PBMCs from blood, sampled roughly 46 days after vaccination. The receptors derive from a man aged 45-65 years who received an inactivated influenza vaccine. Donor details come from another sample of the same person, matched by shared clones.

The CDR3 coding sequence is TGTGCCAGCAGACTAGCGGGGGGGCCGACAGATACGCAGTATTTT. Residues: CASRLAGGPTDTQYF. The rearrangement joins TRBV7-2 to TRBJ2-3, with 13 bases that match TRBD2. This CDR3 spans 15 amino acids. Germline V lookup: CDR1 SGHTA, CDR2 FQGNSA. Germline trimming cut 6 bases from V and 3 bases from J; bases unmatched to any gene: 3.

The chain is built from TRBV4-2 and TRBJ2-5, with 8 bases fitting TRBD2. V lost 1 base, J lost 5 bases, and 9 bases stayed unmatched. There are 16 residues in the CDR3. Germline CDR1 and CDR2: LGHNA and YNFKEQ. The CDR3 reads CASSQVAGGLMETQYF. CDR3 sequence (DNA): TGTGCCAGCAGCCAAGTCGCGGGAGGTTTAATGGAGACCCAGTACTTC.

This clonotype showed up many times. CDR3 sequence: CASSEGAGGETQYF. The CDR3 DNA is TGTGCCAGCAGCGAGGGAGCGGGGGGGGAGACCCAGTACTTC. J is TRBJ2-5 and V is TRBV9; TRBD2 matches 10 bases. Germline V CDR1 and CDR2: SGDLS, YYNGEE. The CDR3 loop spans 14 amino acids. Trimming removed 3 bases from V and 5 bases from J; junction bases left unmatched: 4.

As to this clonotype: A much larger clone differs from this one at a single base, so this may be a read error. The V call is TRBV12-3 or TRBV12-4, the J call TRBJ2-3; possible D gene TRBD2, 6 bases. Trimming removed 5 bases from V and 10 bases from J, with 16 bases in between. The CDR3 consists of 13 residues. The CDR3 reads CASSPSDGVAQYF. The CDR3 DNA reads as TGTGCCAGCAGTCCTAGCGACGGGGTCGCGCAGTATTTT.

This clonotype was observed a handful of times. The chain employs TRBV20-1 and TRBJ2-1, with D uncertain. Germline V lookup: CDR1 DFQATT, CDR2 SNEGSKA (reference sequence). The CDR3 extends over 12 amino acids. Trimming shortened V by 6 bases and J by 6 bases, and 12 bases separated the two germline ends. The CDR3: CSAVYEFNEQFF. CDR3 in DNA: TGCAGTGCCGTCTATGAGTTCAATGAGCAGTTCTTC.

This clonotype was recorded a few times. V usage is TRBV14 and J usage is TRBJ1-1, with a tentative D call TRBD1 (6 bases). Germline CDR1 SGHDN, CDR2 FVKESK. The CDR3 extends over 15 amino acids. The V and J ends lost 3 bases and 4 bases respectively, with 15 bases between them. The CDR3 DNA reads TGTGCCAGCAGCCATCAACGGGGGGCCGGCACTGAAGCTTTCTTT. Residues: CASSHQRGAGTEAFF.

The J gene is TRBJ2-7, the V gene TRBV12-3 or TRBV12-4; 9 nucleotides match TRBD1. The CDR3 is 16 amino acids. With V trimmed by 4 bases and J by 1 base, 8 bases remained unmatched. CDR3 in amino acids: CASSWFGTGFSYEQYF. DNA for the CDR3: TGTGCCAGCAGTTGGTTCGGGACAGGGTTTTCCTACGAGCAGTACTTC.

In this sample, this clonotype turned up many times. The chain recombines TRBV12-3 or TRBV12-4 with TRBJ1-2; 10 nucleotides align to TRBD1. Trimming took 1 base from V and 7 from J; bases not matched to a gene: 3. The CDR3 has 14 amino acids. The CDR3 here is CASSLGGQGSGYTF. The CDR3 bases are TGTGCCAGCAGTTTAGGGGGACAGGGGTCTGGCTACACCTTC.

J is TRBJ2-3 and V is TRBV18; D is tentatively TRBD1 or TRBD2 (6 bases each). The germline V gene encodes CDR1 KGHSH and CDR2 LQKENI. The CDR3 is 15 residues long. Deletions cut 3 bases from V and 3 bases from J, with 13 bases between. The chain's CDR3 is CASSPGGHGTDTQYF. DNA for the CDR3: TGTGCCAGCTCACCCGGGGGACACGGTACAGATACGCAGTATTTT.

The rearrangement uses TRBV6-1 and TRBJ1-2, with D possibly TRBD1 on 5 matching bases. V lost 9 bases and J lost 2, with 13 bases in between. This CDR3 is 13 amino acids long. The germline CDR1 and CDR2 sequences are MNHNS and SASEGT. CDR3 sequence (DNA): TGTGCCAGTAGGACAACGGCAAACTATGGCTACACCTTC. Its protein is CASRTTANYGYTF.

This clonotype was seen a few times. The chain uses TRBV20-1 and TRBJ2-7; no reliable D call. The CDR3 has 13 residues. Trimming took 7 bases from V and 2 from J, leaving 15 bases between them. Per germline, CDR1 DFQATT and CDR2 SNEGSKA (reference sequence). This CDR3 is CSGTVTATYEQYF. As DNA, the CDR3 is TGCAGTGGAACAGTGACCGCCACCTACGAGCAGTACTTC.

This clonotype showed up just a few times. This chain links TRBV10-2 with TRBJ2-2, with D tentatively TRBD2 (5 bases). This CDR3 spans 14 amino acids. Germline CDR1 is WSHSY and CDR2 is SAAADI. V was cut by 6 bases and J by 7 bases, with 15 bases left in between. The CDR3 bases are TGCGCCAGCAGGAACTCACTAGTATACGGGGAGCTGTTTTTT. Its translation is CASRNSLVYGELFF.

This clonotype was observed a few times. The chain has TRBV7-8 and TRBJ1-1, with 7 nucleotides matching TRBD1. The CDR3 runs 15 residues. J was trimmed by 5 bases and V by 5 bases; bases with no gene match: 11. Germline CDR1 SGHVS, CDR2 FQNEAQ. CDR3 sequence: CASSAETGVRTEAFF. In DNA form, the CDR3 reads TGTGCCAGCAGCGCAGAAACAGGGGTGCGGACTGAAGCTTTCTTT.

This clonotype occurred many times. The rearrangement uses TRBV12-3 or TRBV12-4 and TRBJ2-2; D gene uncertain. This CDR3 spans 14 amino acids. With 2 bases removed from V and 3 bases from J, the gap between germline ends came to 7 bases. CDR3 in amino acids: CASSLTGHTGELFF. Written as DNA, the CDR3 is TGTGCCAGCAGTTTAACGGGCCACACCGGGGAGCTGTTTTTT.

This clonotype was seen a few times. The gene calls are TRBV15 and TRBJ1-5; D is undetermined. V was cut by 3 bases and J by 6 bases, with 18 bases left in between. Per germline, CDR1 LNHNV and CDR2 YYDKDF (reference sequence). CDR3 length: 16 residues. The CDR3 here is CATSSGRAATSQPQHF. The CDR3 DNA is TGTGCCACCAGCAGTGGCCGGGCCGCTACATCTCAGCCCCAGCATTTT. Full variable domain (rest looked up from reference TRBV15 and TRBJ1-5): DAMVIQNPRYQVTQFGKPVTLSCSQTLNHNVMYWYQQKSSQAPKLLFHYYDKDFNNEADTPDNFQSRRPNTSFCFLDIRSPGLGDTAMYLCATSSGRAATSQPQHFGDGTRLSIL.

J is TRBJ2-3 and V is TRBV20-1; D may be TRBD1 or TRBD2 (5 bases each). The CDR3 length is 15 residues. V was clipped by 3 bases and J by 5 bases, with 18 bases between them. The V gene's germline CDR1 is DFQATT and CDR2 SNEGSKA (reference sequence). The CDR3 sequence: CSASSGAASRDTQYF. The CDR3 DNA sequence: TGCAGTGCTAGCTCCGGGGCCGCCAGTAGAGATACGCAGTATTTT.

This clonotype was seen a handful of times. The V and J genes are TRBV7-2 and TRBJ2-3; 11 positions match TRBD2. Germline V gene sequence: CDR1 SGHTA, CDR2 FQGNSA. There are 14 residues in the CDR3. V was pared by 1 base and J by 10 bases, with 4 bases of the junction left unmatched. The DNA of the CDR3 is TGTGCCAGCAGCTTAGAATTTAGCGGGAGGGCGCAGTATTTT. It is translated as CASSLEFSGRAQYF.

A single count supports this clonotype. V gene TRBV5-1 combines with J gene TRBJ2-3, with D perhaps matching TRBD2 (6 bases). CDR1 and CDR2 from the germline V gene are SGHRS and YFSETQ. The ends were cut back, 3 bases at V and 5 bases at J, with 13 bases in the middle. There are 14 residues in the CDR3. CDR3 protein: CASSSTSPGDTQYF. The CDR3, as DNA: TGCGCCAGCAGCTCGACTAGTCCTGGAGATACGCAGTATTTT.

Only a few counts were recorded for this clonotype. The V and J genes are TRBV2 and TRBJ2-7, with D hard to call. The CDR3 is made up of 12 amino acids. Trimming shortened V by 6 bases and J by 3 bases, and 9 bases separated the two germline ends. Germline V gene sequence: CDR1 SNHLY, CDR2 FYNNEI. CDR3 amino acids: CASREAIYEQYF. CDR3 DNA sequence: TGTGCCAGCAGAGAGGCTATCTACGAGCAGTACTTC.

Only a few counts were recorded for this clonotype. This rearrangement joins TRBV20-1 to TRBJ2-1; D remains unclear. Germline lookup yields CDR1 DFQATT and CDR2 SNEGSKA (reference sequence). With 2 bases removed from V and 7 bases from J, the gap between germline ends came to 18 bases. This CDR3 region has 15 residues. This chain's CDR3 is CSARSRLFPLNEQFF. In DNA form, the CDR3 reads TGCAGTGCTAGATCCAGGTTGTTTCCCTTAAATGAGCAGTTCTTC.

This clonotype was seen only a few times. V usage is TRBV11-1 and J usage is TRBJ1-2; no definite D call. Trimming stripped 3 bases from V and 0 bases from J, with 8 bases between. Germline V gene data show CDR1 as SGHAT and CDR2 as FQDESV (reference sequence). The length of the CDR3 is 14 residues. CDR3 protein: CASSFHGTNYGYTF. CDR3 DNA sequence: TGTGCCAGCAGCTTTCACGGAACTAACTATGGCTACACCTTC. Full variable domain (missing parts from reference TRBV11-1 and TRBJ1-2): EAEVAQSPRYKITEKSQAVAFWCDPISGHATLYWYRQILGQGPELLVQFQDESVVDDSQLPKDRFSAERLKGVDSTLKIQPAELGDSAMYLCASSFHGTNYGYTFGSGTRLTVV.

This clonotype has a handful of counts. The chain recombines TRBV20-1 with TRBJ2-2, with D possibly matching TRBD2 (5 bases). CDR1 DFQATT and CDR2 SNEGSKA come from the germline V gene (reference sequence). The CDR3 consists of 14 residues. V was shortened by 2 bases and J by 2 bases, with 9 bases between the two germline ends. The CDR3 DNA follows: TGCAGTGCTAGACCCGGACTTAACACCGGGGAGCTGTTTTTT. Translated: CSARPGLNTGELFF.

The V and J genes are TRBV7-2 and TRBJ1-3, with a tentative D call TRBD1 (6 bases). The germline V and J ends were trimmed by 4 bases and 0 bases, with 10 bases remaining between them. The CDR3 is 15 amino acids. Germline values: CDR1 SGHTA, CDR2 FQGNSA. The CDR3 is CASSSKQGSGNTIYF. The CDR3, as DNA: TGTGCCAGCAGCTCAAAACAGGGCTCTGGAAACACCATATATTTT.

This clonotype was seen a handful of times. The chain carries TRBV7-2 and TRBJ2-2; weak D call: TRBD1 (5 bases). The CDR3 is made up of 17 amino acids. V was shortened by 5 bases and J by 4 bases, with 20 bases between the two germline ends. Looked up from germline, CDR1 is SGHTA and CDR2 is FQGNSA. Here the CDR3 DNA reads TGTGCCAGCAGCCCCGGCGCGAACCCAAGGGGCACCGGGGAGCTGTTTTTT. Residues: CASSPGANPRGTGELFF.

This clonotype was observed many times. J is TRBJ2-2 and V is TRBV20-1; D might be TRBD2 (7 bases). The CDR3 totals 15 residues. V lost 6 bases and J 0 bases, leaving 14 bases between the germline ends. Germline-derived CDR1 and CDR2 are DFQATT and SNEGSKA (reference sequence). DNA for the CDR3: TGCAGTGCAGGGACGGGGGGCTCGAACACCGGGGAGCTGTTTTTT. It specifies CSAGTGGSNTGELFF.

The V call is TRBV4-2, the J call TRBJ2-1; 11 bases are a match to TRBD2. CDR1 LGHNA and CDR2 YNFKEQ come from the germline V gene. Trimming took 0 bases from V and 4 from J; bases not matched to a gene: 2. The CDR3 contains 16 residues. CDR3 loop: CASSQDSGGGYNEQFF. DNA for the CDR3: TGTGCCAGCAGCCAAGATAGCGGGGGGGGGTACAATGAGCAGTTCTTC.

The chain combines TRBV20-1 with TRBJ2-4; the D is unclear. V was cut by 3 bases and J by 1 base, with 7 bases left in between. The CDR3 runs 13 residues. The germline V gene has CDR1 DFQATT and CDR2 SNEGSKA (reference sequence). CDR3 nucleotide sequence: TGCAGTGCTAGGATTCCGGCCAAAAACATTCAGTACTTC. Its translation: CSARIPAKNIQYF.

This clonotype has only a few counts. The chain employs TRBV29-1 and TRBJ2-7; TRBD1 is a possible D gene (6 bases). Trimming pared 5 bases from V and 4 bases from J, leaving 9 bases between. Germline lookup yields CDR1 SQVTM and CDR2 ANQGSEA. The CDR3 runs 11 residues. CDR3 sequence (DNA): TGCAGCGTTCGACAGGTTTACGAGCAGTACTTC. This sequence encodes CSVRQVYEQYF.

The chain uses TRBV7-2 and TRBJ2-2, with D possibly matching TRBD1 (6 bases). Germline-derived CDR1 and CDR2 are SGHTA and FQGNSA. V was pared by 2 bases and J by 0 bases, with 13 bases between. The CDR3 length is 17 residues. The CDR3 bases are TGTGCCAGCAGCTTATCGCAGGGGCACCCGAACACCGGGGAGCTGTTTTTT. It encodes CASSLSQGHPNTGELFF. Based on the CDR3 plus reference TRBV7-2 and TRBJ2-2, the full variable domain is GAGVSQSPSNKVTEKGKDVELRCDPISGHTALYWYRQSLGQGLEFLIYFQGNSAPDKSGLPSDRFSAERTGGSVSTLTIQRTQQEDSAVYLCASSLSQGHPNTGELFFGEGSRLTVL.

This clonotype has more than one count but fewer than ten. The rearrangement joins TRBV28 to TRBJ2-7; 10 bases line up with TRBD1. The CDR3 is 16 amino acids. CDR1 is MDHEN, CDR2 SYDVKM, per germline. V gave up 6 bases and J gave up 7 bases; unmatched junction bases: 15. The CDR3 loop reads CASSRSYAGTGEEQYF. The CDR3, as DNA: TGTGCCAGCAGCCGATCCTATGCCGGGACAGGGGAGGAGCAGTACTTC.

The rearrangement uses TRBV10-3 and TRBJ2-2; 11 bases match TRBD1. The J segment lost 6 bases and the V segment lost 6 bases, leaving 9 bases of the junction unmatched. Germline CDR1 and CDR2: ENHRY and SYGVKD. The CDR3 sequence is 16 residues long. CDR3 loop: CAIRGSGTGGPGELFF. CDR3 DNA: TGTGCCATCAGGGGGTCCGGGACAGGGGGTCCCGGGGAGCTGTTTTTT.